Presented here are 28 T cell receptor beta chains from one specimen sequenced in a study of cytotoxic CD8 clonotypes in ibrutinib-treated CLL. The data were produced by immunoSEQ multiplex PCR, yet TCRdb's version contains in-frame clones alone and is incomplete. The table records roughly 150,000 clones, more than 65% of them present only once. Sequencing used PBMCs, obtained after 12 months of ibrutinib treatment. The receptor set was obtained from a human donor with chronic lymphocytic leukemia.

This chain joins TRBV6-5 and TRBJ2-7, with a weak D call TRBD2 (6 bases). V was pared by 5 bases and J by 5 bases, with 13 bases between. Germline V lookup: CDR1 MNHEY, CDR2 SVGAGI. The CDR3 totals 13 residues. CDR3 coding DNA: TGTGCCAGCAGTACGGGACTGCTCCACGAGCAGTACTTC. This encodes CASSTGLLHEQYF.

The chain links TRBV4-3 to TRBJ1-1; 7 bases map to TRBD1. The CDR3 length is 14 residues. Trimming cost V 6 bases and J 7 bases; bases outside gene matches: 11. In germline, CDR1 is LGHNA, CDR2 YSLEER. The CDR3 nucleotides are TGCGCCAGCAGTCTGGTTGACAGGGATATTGAAGCTTTCTTT. It codes for CASSLVDRDIEAFF.

The chain has TRBV9 and TRBJ1-2; D unclear. Trimming pared 4 bases from V and 3 bases from J, leaving 13 bases between. This CDR3 has 14 residues. Germline CDR1 and CDR2: SGDLS and YYNGEE. CDR3 nucleotide sequence: TGTGCCAGCAGCTCCCAAGGACCGTACTATGGCTACACCTTC. Its translation: CASSSQGPYYGYTF.

The chain employs TRBV7-2 and TRBJ1-5; 10 bases line up with TRBD1. The V and J ends lost 4 bases and 7 bases, in that order; junction bases with no gene match: 13. The length of the CDR3 is 17 residues. CDR1 and CDR2 (germline): SGHTA, FQGNSA. CDR3 sequence reads: CASSSPGQGQLRQPQHF. CDR3 sequence (DNA): TGTGCCAGCAGCTCACCGGGACAGGGGCAGCTTAGACAGCCCCAGCATTTT.

The V and J genes are TRBV10-3 and TRBJ2-1; the D gene is possibly TRBD2 (6 bases). The germline V gene has CDR1 ENHRY and CDR2 SYGVKD. The V and J ends lost 6 bases and 0 bases respectively, with 9 bases between them. The CDR3 covers 14 residues. CDR3 protein: CAIRRESSYNEQFF. CDR3 DNA: TGTGCCATCAGACGGGAGAGCTCCTACAATGAGCAGTTCTTC.

The gene calls are TRBV5-1 and TRBJ2-4; D is unclear. The CDR3 is 17 amino acids. Germline V gene sequence: CDR1 SGHRS, CDR2 YFSETQ. The V end lost 0 bases, the J end lost 1 base, and 14 bases lay between the germline ends. CDR3 DNA: TGCGCCAGCAGCTTGGTGGGCCAGGTTAGGGCCAAAAACATTCAGTACTTC. Protein: CASSLVGQVRAKNIQYF.

The chain joins TRBV28 to TRBJ1-5; tentatively, D is TRBD1 (5 bases). This CDR3 comprises 15 residues. Deletions cut 2 bases from V and 6 bases from J, with 14 bases between. CDR1 MDHEN and CDR2 SYDVKM come from the germline V gene. The CDR3 reads CASSLGAPGSQPQHF. CDR3 bases: TGTGCCAGCAGTTTAGGGGCCCCGGGGAGTCAGCCCCAGCATTTT. Looking up the rest from reference TRBV28 and TRBJ1-5 gives the full variable domain: DVKVTQSSRYLVKRTGEKVFLECVQDMDHENMFWYRQDPGLGLRLIYFSYDVKMKEKGDIPEGYSVSREKKERFSLILESASTNQTSMYLCASSLGAPGSQPQHFGDGTRLSIL.

The chain has TRBV7-8 and TRBJ2-2; TRBD1 might be the D (6 bases). Trimming removed 1 base at V and 5 bases at J, with 8 bases between. Per the germline V gene, CDR1 is SGHVS and CDR2 is FQNEAQ. The CDR3 runs to 14 residues. Written as DNA, the CDR3 is TGTGCCAGCAGCTTAGGAGGACAGACCGGGGAGCTGTTTTTT. Translated: CASSLGGQTGELFF.

The chain employs TRBV19 and TRBJ1-5; D is undetermined. Deletions cut 9 bases from V and 3 bases from J, with 18 bases between. Germline V gene data show CDR1 as LNHDA and CDR2 as SQIVND (reference sequence). The CDR3 covers 15 residues. Here the CDR3 DNA reads TGTGCCAGCCGACCGATCTCAGGAGACAATCAGCCCCAGCATTTT. Amino acid sequence: CASRPISGDNQPQHF.

The chain joins TRBV5-4 to TRBJ2-7, with D perhaps being TRBD1 or TRBD2 (6 bases each). CDR3 length: 17 amino acids. The V gene lost 7 bases and the J gene lost 3 bases, with 26 bases spanning the gap. In germline, CDR1 is SGHNT, CDR2 YYREEE (reference sequence). The DNA for the CDR3 is TGTGCCAGCCGCCGGTGGGGGGAAACAGGGAAGGTCTACGAGCAGTACTTC. It codes for CASRRWGETGKVYEQYF.

With regard to this clone: One end of the junction fails to match germline, which may point to a read error. The chain carries TRBV14 and TRBJ1-2; D is ambiguous. The CDR3 spans 12 residues. Germline lookup yields CDR1 SGHDN and CDR2 FVKESK. The CDR3 coding sequence is TGTGCCAGCAGCCAAGATCGTCAGGTACGCCTCTTC. Translated, it gives CASSQDRQVRLF.

The genes are TRBV28 and TRBJ1-4; no definite D call. Trimming took off 5 bases at V and 8 bases at J, with 21 bases between the two ends. Germline V CDR1 and CDR2: MDHEN, SYDVKM. There are 16 residues in the CDR3. The CDR3 bases are TGTGCCAGCAGTGACGGATCGACATTTCTCCGGGAAAAACTGTTTTTT. This sequence encodes CASSDGSTFLREKLFF. Full variable domain (rest looked up from reference TRBV28 and TRBJ1-4): DVKVTQSSRYLVKRTGEKVFLECVQDMDHENMFWYRQDPGLGLRLIYFSYDVKMKEKGDIPEGYSVSREKKERFSLILESASTNQTSMYLCASSDGSTFLREKLFFGSGTQLSVL.

Notes on this clone: The limits of the CDR3 on the DNA are not certain, so only TCRdb's listed CDR3 is given. This chain joins TRBV21-1 and TRBJ1-2; the table calls TRBD1, which could not be checked here. TRBV21-1 is termed a pseudogene. With termini counted, the CDR3 has 18 amino acids. Here the CDR3 reads CASSKEVGQGSISYGYTF.

This clone showed up just a few times. The V call is TRBV19, the J call TRBJ1-5; D might be TRBD1 (5 bases). V was pared by 4 bases and J by 5 bases, with 15 bases between. Per the germline V gene, CDR1 is LNHDA and CDR2 is SQIVND (reference sequence). The CDR3 runs 15 residues. Here the CDR3 reads CASSKPGTADQPQHF. CDR3 nucleotide sequence: TGTGCCAGTAGTAAGCCTGGGACGGCCGATCAGCCCCAGCATTTT.

CDR3 nucleotide sequence: TGTGCCAGCAGCTTGTTGGGCAGGGGGACTCGGGAGACCCAGTACTTC. Protein product: CASSLLGRGTRETQYF. The rearrangement links TRBV5-8 to TRBJ2-5, with D possibly being TRBD1 (7 bases). Germline-derived CDR1 and CDR2 are SGHTS and YDEGEE. V dropped 1 base and J dropped 5 bases, with 18 bases sitting between them. The length of the CDR3 is 16 residues.

This clone was counted only a few times. This sequence joins TRBV19 and TRBJ1-3; perhaps TRBD1 as D (6 bases). Germline V gene lookup returns CDR1 LNHDA and CDR2 SQIVND (reference sequence). The CDR3 has 17 residues. The V gene lost 4 bases and the J gene lost 2 bases, with 18 bases spanning the gap. DNA for the CDR3: TGTGCCAGTAGTAGGGACGCAAAGGGGGAAACTGGAAACACCATATATTTT. It codes for CASSRDAKGETGNTIYF.

The genes are TRBV6-6 and TRBJ1-5; D is ambiguous. The ends were cut back, 5 bases at V and 2 bases at J, with 16 bases in the middle. CDR1 MNHNY and CDR2 SVGAGI come from the germline V gene (reference sequence). There are 16 residues in the CDR3. The DNA of the CDR3 is TGTGCCAGCAGTAACCTCGTCAGCGGGGGCAATCAGCCCCAGCATTTT. Translation: CASSNLVSGGNQPQHF.

The gene calls are TRBV27 and TRBJ1-1; maybe TRBD1 (5 bases). The germline V and J ends were trimmed by 5 bases and 6 bases, with 16 bases remaining between them. The CDR3 totals 14 residues. Germline V gene sequence: CDR1 MNHEY, CDR2 SMNVEV (reference sequence). CDR3 sequence: CASSLTGAISEAFF. In nucleotides, the CDR3 is TGTGCCAGCAGTCTAACTGGGGCTATTTCTGAAGCTTTCTTT.

The chain has TRBV7-2 and TRBJ2-7; D is undetermined. The length of the CDR3 is 12 residues. The V gene lost 5 bases and the J gene lost 2 bases, with 7 bases spanning the gap. Germline CDR1 reads SGHTA; CDR2 reads FQGNSA. CDR3 sequence (DNA): TGTGCCAGCAGCAGGACGGCCTACGAGCAGTACTTC. Translating it yields CASSRTAYEQYF.

The V gene is TRBV10-3, the J gene TRBJ2-2, with 8 bases matching TRBD2. V shed 3 bases, J shed 4 bases, and the junction held 1 base outside the gene matches. CDR3 length: 14 residues. Germline CDR1 and CDR2: ENHRY and SYGVKD. Here the CDR3 DNA reads TGTGCCATCAGTGAACTAGCGGTCACCGGGGAGCTGTTTTTT. This codes for CAISELAVTGELFF.

This rearrangement joins TRBV4-3 to TRBJ1-1, with 8 bases fitting TRBD1. The germline CDR1 and CDR2 sequences are LGHNA and YSLEER. The CDR3 is 16 residues long. Losses at the gene ends were 0 bases for V and 5 bases for J; bases not matched to a gene: 8. CDR3 in DNA: TGCGCCAGCAGCCAAGACCGGACCAGGGGGCAAACTGAAGCTTTCTTT. Amino acid sequence: CASSQDRTRGQTEAFF.

This sequence joins TRBV30 and TRBJ2-1, with D possibly being TRBD2 (5 bases). With 0 bases removed from V and 11 bases from J, the gap between germline ends came to 11 bases. The germline gives CDR1 GTSNPN, CDR2 SVGIG (reference sequence). The CDR3 has 12 amino acids. CDR3 residues: CAWSVLDYQQFF. CDR3 DNA: TGTGCCTGGAGTGTACTTGACTACCAGCAGTTCTTC.

V and J are TRBV18 and TRBJ2-7; the match to TRBD1 covers 7 bases. Losses at the gene ends were 6 bases for V and 2 bases for J; bases not matched to a gene: 7. This CDR3 has 14 residues. Germline CDR1 and CDR2: KGHSH and LQKENI. The chain's CDR3 is CASSPDRVPYEQYF. The CDR3 region has the DNA TGTGCCAGCTCGCCTGACAGGGTTCCCTACGAGCAGTACTTC.

The chain links TRBV30 to TRBJ2-1; a possible D gene is TRBD1 (6 bases). The germline V and J ends were trimmed by 1 base and 4 bases, with 20 bases remaining between them. There are 17 residues in the CDR3. The V gene's germline CDR1 is GTSNPN and CDR2 SVGIG (reference sequence). CDR3 in amino acids: CAWSGGSTGQRYNEQFF. The CDR3 nucleotides are TGTGCCTGGAGTGGGGGTTCGACAGGTCAGAGGTACAATGAGCAGTTCTTC.

The sample holds one count of this clone. V gene TRBV2 combines with J gene TRBJ2-6; D is perhaps TRBD2 (6 bases). Germline V gene sequence: CDR1 SNHLY, CDR2 FYNNEI. The CDR3 has 15 amino acids. V was shortened by 10 bases and J by 2 bases, with 15 bases between the two germline ends. The CDR3 reads CATVEGAPGANVLTF. For the CDR3, the DNA is TGTGCCACCGTGGAGGGAGCTCCTGGGGCCAACGTCCTGACTTTC.

This chain joins TRBV11-3 and TRBJ2-7; D is uncertain. V was cut by 1 base and J by 3 bases, with 10 bases left in between. CDR1 is SGHNT and CDR2 is YENEEA in the germline V gene. There are 14 residues in the CDR3. CDR3 DNA sequence: TGTGCCAGCAGCTTAGGAAGGCAGGACTACGAGCAGTACTTC. Translated: CASSLGRQDYEQYF.

V usage is TRBV11-2 and J usage is TRBJ1-2; weak D call: TRBD1 (6 bases). This CDR3 contains 13 residues. Deletions cut 7 bases from V and 3 bases from J, with 12 bases between. Germline CDR1 reads SGHAT; CDR2 reads FQNNGV. DNA of the CDR3: TGTGCCAGCACCTACGGGGGGCACTATGGCTACACCTTC. Its translation: CASTYGGHYGYTF.

The V call is TRBV6-6, the J call TRBJ2-5; TRBD2 matches at 8 bases. Looked up from germline, CDR1 is MNHNY and CDR2 is SVGAGI (reference sequence). V shed 10 bases, J shed 2 bases, and the junction held 9 bases outside the gene matches. This CDR3 comprises 14 residues. In DNA, the CDR3 is TGTGCCACTACTAGCGGTGCTACACAAGAGACCCAGTACTTC. This encodes CATTSGATQETQYF.